The sequence of this T cell receptor beta chain was determined in a study of memory CD4+ T cells and cytomegalovirus serostatus (dated by TCRdb to 2018 to 2020). A note on the overall study: The 33 healthy Belgian adults in the cohort included 9 who were CMV seropositive and approximately 25 who were CMV seronegative. To replicate a published TCR-based CMV serostatus classifier, the study sequenced CD4+ memory TCRbeta repertoires from a Belgian cohort whose cytomegalovirus serostatus was known. The study at large found these results: The results were read as suggesting that the CMV-associated TCR signature is, for the most part, present in the CD4+ memory repertoire. On the Belgian cohort, the classifier built on the original framework reached a median bootstrapped AUC of roughly 0.96, with a 95% CI of 0.76-1.00. Among the 150 to 200 previously reported CMV-associated TCRbeta sequences, 67 showed up in the CD4+ memory repertoires, with each one found in between one and five individuals. Only CD4+CD45RO+ memory cells were sequenced, in contrast to the original study, which included naive and memory CD4+ and CD8+ populations. CMV serostatus prediction reached a median bootstrapped AUC of about 0.94 with the original framework and 0.91 with a US-trained random forest.

Single viable CD3+CD4+CD8-CD45RO+ cells were sorted as memory CD4+ T cells on a FACSAria II. To determine CMV serostatus, a Roche Elecsys assay was used that detects serum IgG against CMV pp150, pp28, p38 and p52. Once the samples were thawed, total CD4+ T cells were enriched through positive selection using CD4 magnetic microbeads. The samples came from a separate study whose specific focus was interrogating the CD4+ T cell memory repertoire. Following standard operating procedures, peripheral blood mononuclear cells were isolated and cryopreserved, while serum was kept at -80 degrees C. Staining used CD3-PerCP (BW264/56), CD4-APC (RPA-T4), CD45RO-PE (UCHT1) and CD8-Pacific Orange (3B5) antibodies, with Sytox blue excluding non-viable cells. The Quick-DNA Microprep Kit was used to extract genomic DNA from the sorted cells. Amplification of TCRbeta DNA was done with the immunoSEQ hsTCRbeta kit, following the protocol from the manufacturer. An Illumina MiSeq instrument was used to sequence the TCRbeta libraries. Per the original workflow: Removing out-of-frame sequences left 2,204,828 distinct TCRbeta sequences, an average of approximately 61,000 per individual. Two values were used to score each individual: the count of 150 to 200 previously reported CMV-associated TCRbeta sequences and the total count of productive distinct TCRbeta sequences. A beta-binomial model was reimplemented in Python, and scikit-learn random forests with default parameters were trained on data from the US cohort. On the Belgian cohort, classifier performance was reported as the median AUC, along with percentile confidence intervals, across 10,000 bootstrap iterations. TCRdb provides this immuneACCESS table in a form limited to in-frame rearrangements. Some clones are lacking; in checked studies, under half of them reflect an unresolved V gene, and why the rest are absent is not known. From that table come the V and J calls and clone size; the DNA was used to work out D and trimming. The sample table shows around 76,000 clones, and 78% are seen once. The top ten clonotypes cover just over 2.5% of the sample.

To note about this clone: The clone's antigen remains unknown. No clone much larger than this one lies a single base away; base qualities are absent.

V sheds 7 bases and J sheds 4 bases, leaving 11 bases between their ends. For CDR1 and CDR2, the germline V gene (reference sequence) lists SEHNR and FQNEAQ. There are 14 amino acids in the CDR3, from cysteine to phenylalanine inclusive. Left in the record is the CDR3 DNA by itself, 42 bases read in frame from the first base. The rearranged segments are TRBV7-9 and TRBJ1-6; no D segment can be confidently identified. Specimen: memory CD4+ T cells from blood. The clonotype comes from an adult in good health and CMV-seropositive. The CDR3 loop reads CASIREGYNSPLHF. The DNA sequence is given as TGTGCCAGCATTCGTGAAGGGTATAATTCACCCCTCCACTTT.